The entry that follows covers one T cell receptor (beta chain) sequence. It may be a read error: a sequence one base away is much more abundant. The sample has other DNA sequences that encode this CDR3 too. The method was immunoSEQ multiplex PCR; TCRdb's version includes in-frame clones alone and lacks a portion of them. The sample has roughly 270,000 clones; roughly four fifths are singletons. Trimming shortened V by 0 bases and J by 0 bases, and 3 bases separated the two germline ends. The CDR3 extends over 15 amino acids. Germline lookup yields CDR1 KGHSH and CDR2 LQKENI. The data belong to a study of blood T cell repertoires in COVID-19.

The sequence derives from a middle-aged man who had been exposed to COVID-19. Sample: PBMCs or T cells enriched from blood (not recorded which). The chain is built from TRBV18 and TRBJ2-6; no clear D gene. The CDR3 reads CASSPPRSGANVLTF. CDR3 in DNA: TGTGCCAGCTCACCACCGCGCTCTGGGGCCAACGTCCTGACTTTC.